Detailed here is one TCR beta chain. The CDR3 length is 14 residues. Germline values: CDR1 SNHLY, CDR2 FYNNEI. The V end lost 6 bases, the J end lost 4 bases, and 16 bases lay between the germline ends. TCRdb redid the calling of the RT-PCR reads with MiXCR, one entry per CDR3 protein. Of about 680,000 distinct CDR3 sequences in the sample, 13% to 15% were seen once. The chain couples TRBV2 to TRBJ2-7; D is undetermined. The sample was memory CD4+ T cells from blood. This receptor was obtained from a female donor in good health, serving as a healthy control. CDR3 sequence (DNA): TGTGCCAGCAGCCCGGGTCTATCCGAGTACGAGCAGTACTTC. The encoded protein is CASSPGLSEYEQYF.